This is a list of T cell receptor beta chains from one sample in a study of shared clonotypes between healthy human individuals. Libraries were prepared by immunoSEQ multiplex PCR; TCRdb keeps only in-frame clonotypes and omits some of them. The sample includes about 2 million clones, over 85% of them seen just once. Sequences were obtained from naive CD4+ T cells sorted from blood. The receptors here all came from a man between 18 and 35 years old in good health. CDR3s leave out the opening cysteine and the closing phenylalanine or tryptophan. Fields, in order: J gene, D gene, clone size, V gene, CDR3 protein. A D gene is named only where the DNA matches it firmly. Where a row states a size, it is once, few, many or the class of an expanded clone; other rows omit it.

>TRBJ1-4|TRBD1|NA|TRBV4-3
ASSQGDRRDEKLF
>TRBJ2-7|TRBD2|NA|TRBV5-1
ASRISWEGGTYEQY
>TRBJ2-1|TRBD2|once|TRBV2
ASRGVEEQF
>TRBJ1-1|NA|NA|TRBV6-5
ASSGRHLGNTEAF
>TRBJ1-2|NA|once|TRBV13
ASSSGPPGHGYT
>TRBJ1-1|NA|NA|TRBV19
ASSAFRGDTEAF
>TRBJ1-2|TRBD1|NA|TRBV19
ASSMGQGNYGYT
>TRBJ2-1|NA|NA|TRBV20-1
SARDNEQF
>TRBJ2-1|NA|NA|TRBV30
AWSVPPPNEQF
>TRBJ2-3|TRBD2|few|TRBV5-1
ASSLAGANTQY
>TRBJ1-4|NA|NA|TRBV19
ASSIQTGRNEKLF
>TRBJ2-1|TRBD2|NA|TRBV5-6
ASRTSGGPYNEQF
>TRBJ1-5|TRBD1|NA|TRBV18
ASSRGQSNQPQH
>TRBJ2-3|NA|NA|TRBV15
ATSRDPFVPRADTQY
>TRBJ1-5|NA|few|TRBV19
ASSRANQPQH
>TRBJ1-6|TRBD1|NA|TRBV9
ASSARPRDREGSPLH
>TRBJ1-5|TRBD1|NA|TRBV27
ASSRGTGRGNQPQH
>TRBJ2-5|NA|NA|TRBV19
ASRADREETQY
>TRBJ2-5|NA|NA|TRBV20-1
SAGYKETQY
>TRBJ2-7|NA|NA|TRBV5-1
ASSSQGIPYEQY
>TRBJ2-5|TRBD2|once|TRBV9
ASSVGLAANQETQY
>TRBJ2-7|NA|NA|TRBV7-6
ASSLAGGYDPEQY
>TRBJ1-4|NA|NA|TRBV6-5
ASSLEGATNEKLF
>TRBJ1-2|NA|NA|TRBV20-1
SARERYGYT
>TRBJ2-1|TRBD1|once|TRBV5-4
ASSSALQGSSDEQF
>TRBJ1-1|NA|NA|TRBV9
ASSVSFQGNGEAF
>TRBJ2-1|NA|NA|TRBV9
ASSVGGTVFNEQF
>TRBJ2-6|NA|NA|TRBV4-3
ASSQAVQASGANVLT
>TRBJ1-4|NA|few|TRBV7-8
ASSLDGEKLF
>TRBJ2-3|NA|NA|TRBV5-4
ASSLYTDTQY
>TRBJ2-2|NA|once|TRBV15
ATSRDGGTGELF
>TRBJ1-4|TRBD1|NA|TRBV27
ASSLRGGGQKLF
>TRBJ1-5|NA|NA|TRBV28
ASSLSGAGDNQPQH
>TRBJ2-5|TRBD1|NA|TRBV11-2
ASSLDGRGETQY
>TRBJ1-1|TRBD1|NA|TRBV6-1
ASSEGQVLEAF
>TRBJ1-1|TRBD1|NA|TRBV18
ASSLTGPTITEAF
>TRBJ2-2|TRBD1|NA|TRBV7-6
ASSSGQGNTGELF
>TRBJ2-1|TRBD2|NA|TRBV9
ASSPTSGAYNEQF
>TRBJ1-5|NA|NA|TRBV6-6
ASSNPSRQPQH
>TRBJ2-7|NA|once|TRBV5-6
ASSLGVLISYEQY
>TRBJ1-5|NA|NA|TRBV6-6
ASSYQGNRVQPQH
>TRBJ2-1|TRBD2|NA|TRBV4-1
ASSQPGLAGGPIV
>TRBJ1-3|NA|NA|TRBV18
ASSPRTEAGNTIY
>TRBJ2-1|NA|once|TRBV29-1
SCKASSYNEQF
>TRBJ1-2|NA|NA|TRBV30
AWSVRSGGYT
>TRBJ2-7|NA|NA|TRBV29-1
SVERSVAGEQY
>TRBJ1-1|NA|NA|TRBV4-3
ASSQDGWLNTEAF
>TRBJ2-7|NA|NA|TRBV20-1
SAQSSYEQY
>TRBJ2-4|NA|NA|TRBV10-3
AISDPAAIKNIQY
>TRBJ1-5|NA|NA|TRBV11-2
ASSLDGVRDQPQH
>TRBJ2-2|TRBD2|NA|TRBV7-2
ASLPSGRGPNTGELF
>TRBJ1-2|NA|NA|TRBV30
AWSDWGNYGYT
>TRBJ1-1|NA|NA|TRBV18
ASSPPGAYTEAF
>TRBJ1-4|NA|NA|TRBV14
ASRTHPEAGPNEKLF
>TRBJ2-3|NA|once|TRBV5-4
ASSDPGSTDTQY
>TRBJ1-6|TRBD1|NA|TRBV30
ALYRGQGPPLH
>TRBJ2-6|TRBD1|NA|TRBV5-6
ASSSTPVTGAGANVLT
>TRBJ1-5|NA|NA|TRBV29-1
SVGGTNQPQH
>TRBJ1-1|NA|NA|TRBV19
ASTKGPVNTEAF